These 26 T cell receptor beta chains originate from one sample sequenced in a study of control samples from healthy donors and cancer patients. Generated by immunoSEQ multiplex PCR, the TCRdb table keeps only in-frame clones and is missing some. Of around 100,000 clones in the sample, around 89% were seen once. Material: PBMCs. These receptors were collected from a man in his fifties or sixties with lung cancer.

The chain has TRBV2 and TRBJ1-3; perhaps TRBD1 as D (5 bases). Per germline, CDR1 SNHLY and CDR2 FYNNEI. CDR3 length: 14 residues. The V end was cut by 3 bases, the J end by 4 bases, with 10 bases between. CDR3 bases: TGTGCCAGCAGTGACAGGGTATTCGGAAACACCATATATTTT. Translation: CASSDRVFGNTIYF.

The rearrangement links TRBV5-4 to TRBJ1-5; D perhaps matches TRBD1 (5 bases). This CDR3 has 16 residues. Germline CDR1 and CDR2: SGHNT and YYREEE (reference sequence). The V gene lost 0 bases and the J gene lost 5 bases, with 15 bases spanning the gap. CDR3 DNA: TGTGCCAGCAGCTTGGGCGGGCAGGGCAGGGATCAGCCCCAGCATTTT. Translating gives CASSLGGQGRDQPQHF.

The CDR3 sequence is CASSIDRPGNSYNEQFF. Here the CDR3 DNA reads TGTGCCAGTAGTATAGATCGTCCAGGGAACTCCTACAATGAGCAGTTCTTC. The chain joins TRBV19 to TRBJ2-1, with D possibly being TRBD1 (5 bases). CDR1 and CDR2 (germline): LNHDA, SQIVND (reference sequence). This CDR3 is built from 17 residues. V dropped 0 bases and J dropped 0 bases, with 12 bases sitting between them.

The chain recombines TRBV27 with TRBJ2-3; no firm D call. V lost 1 base and J lost 0, with 5 bases in between. The CDR3 is 14 residues long. Germline loops: CDR1 MNHEY, CDR2 SMNVEV (reference sequence). The CDR3 sequence is CASSLYSSTDTQYF. In nucleotides, the CDR3 is TGTGCCAGCAGTTTATACAGCAGCACAGATACGCAGTATTTT.

This clone came up a few times. This rearrangement joins TRBV7-2 to TRBJ1-2; possible D gene TRBD1, 5 bases. Between the trimmed V and J ends, which lost 7 bases and 0 bases, there was a span of 18 bases. The CDR3 has 16 residues. Germline values: CDR1 SGHTA, CDR2 FQGNSA. The CDR3 nucleotides read TGTGCCAGCACCCCTCCGTGGGGGTATTCTAACTATGGCTACACCTTC. Translated: CASTPPWGYSNYGYTF.

This clone has just a few counts. The same CDR3 can be traced to other DNA sequences in this sample. The chain joins TRBV18 to TRBJ1-5; no definite D call. V lost 1 base and J lost 5, with 6 bases in between. Germline V gene data show CDR1 as KGHSH and CDR2 as LQKENI. The CDR3 is 13 residues long. Written as DNA, the CDR3 is TGTGCCAGCTCACCACTTAGGGATCAGCCCCAGCATTTT. It is translated as CASSPLRDQPQHF.

V usage is TRBV7-2 and J usage is TRBJ2-3; 7 bases are shared with TRBD2. Germline CDR1 and CDR2: SGHTA and FQGNSA. This CDR3 is built from 14 residues. With V trimmed by 5 bases and J by 9 bases, 11 bases remained unmatched. In DNA form, the CDR3 reads TGTGCCAGCAGCCCCCGGGCCTGGGAGGGGACGCAGTATTTT. The encoded protein is CASSPRAWEGTQYF. The full variable domain, completed using reference TRBV7-2 and TRBJ2-3, is GAGVSQSPSNKVTEKGKDVELRCDPISGHTALYWYRQSLGQGLEFLIYFQGNSAPDKSGLPSDRFSAERTGGSVSTLTIQRTQQEDSAVYLCASSPRAWEGTQYFGPGTRLTVL.

This chain joins TRBV4-1 and TRBJ2-7, with 7 positions matching TRBD1. Germline loops: CDR1 MGHRA, CDR2 YSYEKL. V trimming: 4 bases; J trimming: 9 bases; junction bases outside the gene matches: 15. CDR3 length: 15 residues. CDR3 region: CASSRQGTGVEGQYF. The CDR3 DNA is TGCGCCAGCAGCCGCCAAGGCACAGGGGTAGAAGGGCAGTACTTC.

The J gene is TRBJ2-3, the V gene TRBV5-6; D unclear. Germline CDR1 reads SGHDT; CDR2 reads YYEEEE. This CDR3 comprises 13 residues. Trimming left V 5 bases short and J 0 bases short, with 7 bases between. CDR3 amino acids: CASRRDSTDTQYF. CDR3 bases: TGTGCCAGCAGAAGGGATAGCACAGATACGCAGTATTTT.

The rearrangement links TRBV24-1 to TRBJ1-2; TRBD1 matches 8 bases. The J segment lost 7 bases and the V segment lost 7 bases, leaving 7 bases of the junction unmatched. Germline V CDR1 and CDR2: KGHDR, SFDVKD. The CDR3 is 13 residues long. For the CDR3, the DNA is TGTGCCACCAGGGAGACAGGGGTCGGTGGCTACACCTTC. Its translation is CATRETGVGGYTF.

J is TRBJ2-5 and V is TRBV15, with D perhaps given as TRBD1 or TRBD2 (5 bases each). Between the trimmed V and J ends, which lost 4 bases and 4 bases, there was a span of 22 bases. The CDR3 has 17 residues. The germline gives CDR1 LNHNV, CDR2 YYDKDF (reference sequence). The CDR3 reads CATSTWRIPGQIETQYF. The CDR3 coding sequence is TGTGCCACCAGCACCTGGAGGATTCCGGGGCAGATAGAGACCCAGTACTTC.

The chain uses TRBV7-2 and TRBJ1-3; D unresolved. This CDR3 has 12 amino acids. The V and J ends lost 2 bases and 13 bases respectively, with 12 bases between them. Germline CDR1 and CDR2: SGHTA and FQGNSA. The CDR3 sequence: CASSLNLDLIYF. DNA of the CDR3: TGTGCCAGCAGCTTAAATCTGGACCTAATATATTTT. Together with reference TRBV7-2 and TRBJ1-3, the CDR3 gives the full variable domain: GAGVSQSPSNKVTEKGKDVELRCDPISGHTALYWYRQSLGQGLEFLIYFQGNSAPDKSGLPSDRFSAERTGGSVSTLTIQRTQQEDSAVYLCASSLNLDLIYFGEGSWLTVV.

The V and J genes are TRBV5-1 and TRBJ2-5; D gene unclear. Trimming removed 5 bases at V and 3 bases at J, with 11 bases between. The CDR3 loop spans 13 amino acids. Germline V gene data show CDR1 as SGHRS and CDR2 as YFSETQ. CDR3 coding DNA: TGCGCCAGCAGTCCACCAAACGAAGAGACCCAGTACTTC. Protein: CASSPPNEETQYF.

The V call is TRBV12-5, the J call TRBJ2-4; maybe TRBD1 (6 bases). Per the germline V gene, CDR1 is LGHNT and CDR2 is FRNRAP. The CDR3 loop spans 20 amino acids. V gave up 0 bases and J gave up 0 bases, with 21 bases separating them. CDR3 loop: CASGLVPDGGPTLAKNIQYF. As DNA, the CDR3 is TGTGCTAGTGGTTTGGTACCCGATGGGGGCCCCACCTTAGCCAAAAACATTCAGTACTTC.

V gene TRBV5-5 combines with J gene TRBJ1-6, with 8 positions matching TRBD1. This CDR3 spans 16 amino acids. Germline V gene lookup returns CDR1 SGHKS and CDR2 YYEKEE (reference sequence). V shed 4 bases and J 7 bases; nucleotides not matched to a gene: 10. CDR3 nucleotides: TGTGCCAGCAGCACCTATAGGACAGGGCAGAATTCACCCCTCCACTTT. This encodes CASSTYRTGQNSPLHF.

The chain recombines TRBV30 with TRBJ1-4; 7 positions match TRBD1. The trim removed 2 bases at V and 8 bases at J, leaving 8 bases unmatched. The CDR3 spans 14 residues. Per germline, CDR1 GTSNPN and CDR2 SVGIG (reference sequence). The CDR3 sequence is CAWSRDSVAEKLFF. CDR3 coding DNA: TGTGCCTGGAGTAGGGACAGTGTAGCCGAAAAACTGTTTTTT.

CDR3 loop: CATQSWRGGATDTQYF. CDR3 bases: TGTGCCACCCAGAGCTGGCGGGGGGGCGCCACAGATACGCAGTATTTT. J is TRBJ2-3 and V is TRBV27, with TRBD2 matching 9 bases. With V trimmed by 10 bases and J by 2 bases, 13 bases remained unmatched. Germline V gives CDR1 MNHEY, CDR2 SMNVEV (reference sequence). This CDR3 is 16 amino acids long.

The V gene is TRBV5-8, the J gene TRBJ1-5, with D unclear. This CDR3 is built from 12 residues. Deletions cut 4 bases from V and 5 bases from J, with 7 bases between. CDR1 is SGHTS and CDR2 is YDEGEE in the germline V gene. The chain's CDR3 is CASSGWDQPQHF. DNA of the CDR3: TGTGCCAGCAGCGGATGGGATCAGCCCCAGCATTTT.

The chain joins TRBV14 to TRBJ1-6, with D unresolved. The length of the CDR3 is 13 residues. The V and J ends lost 8 bases and 0 bases respectively, with 5 bases between them. Germline CDR1 and CDR2: SGHDN and FVKESK. The CDR3 sequence: CASSSSYNSPLHF. DNA for the CDR3: TGTGCCAGCTCTAGCTCCTATAATTCACCCCTCCACTTT.

Remarks on this clone: Mismatch with germline at one junction end may stem from a read error. The rearrangement links TRBV5-6 to TRBJ1-3, with D unresolved. Germline CDR1 SGHDT, CDR2 YYEEEE. There are 15 residues in the CDR3. The DNA for the CDR3 is TGTGCCAGCAGCTTGGCCCAGACGATTGGAAGCACCATATATTTT. It is translated as CASSLAQTIGSTIYF. Supplemented by reference TRBV5-6 and TRBJ1-3, the full variable domain reads DAGVTQSPTHLIKTRGQQVTLRCSPKSGHDTVSWYQQALGQGPQFIFQYYEEEERQRGNFPDRFSGHQFPNYSSELNVNALLLGDSALYLCASSLAQTIGSTIYFGEGSWLTVV.

The V call is TRBV29-1, the J call TRBJ1-1; D not resolved. Trimming took 4 bases from V and 4 from J, leaving 13 bases between them. The V gene's germline CDR1 is SQVTM and CDR2 ANQGSEA. This CDR3 comprises 13 residues. The CDR3 DNA follows: TGCAGCGTTGCACCCCGAGCAGGCACTGAAGCTTTCTTT. This codes for CSVAPRAGTEAFF.

This chain connects TRBV2 to TRBJ2-5; perhaps TRBD1 as D (6 bases). V was pared by 6 bases and J by 1 base, with 15 bases between. Per the germline V gene, CDR1 is SNHLY and CDR2 is FYNNEI. CDR3 size: 15 residues. The CDR3 nucleotides read TGTGCCAGCAGCCAACTTGGACAGAGCCAAGAGACCCAGTACTTC. Its translation is CASSQLGQSQETQYF.

About this clone: This CDR3 is also generated by other DNA sequences in the sample. The chain uses TRBV9 and TRBJ2-1; maybe TRBD1 (5 bases). This CDR3 contains 14 residues. CDR1 and CDR2 from the germline V gene are SGDLS and YYNGEE. V was trimmed by 0 bases and J by 4 bases, leaving 8 bases between them. CDR3 loop: CASSVGGLYNEQFF. The CDR3 DNA reads as TGTGCCAGCAGCGTAGGGGGCCTTTACAATGAGCAGTTCTTC.

The chain employs TRBV18 and TRBJ1-6; unclear D gene. The CDR3 has 16 amino acids. The V gene lost 3 bases and the J gene lost 3 bases, with 12 bases spanning the gap. The germline V gene has CDR1 KGHSH and CDR2 LQKENI. Here the CDR3 reads CASSPETPDYNSPLHF. CDR3 DNA sequence: TGTGCCAGCTCACCTGAGACGCCGGACTATAATTCACCCCTCCACTTT.

This chain uses TRBV11-2 with TRBJ2-7; D is unresolved. Germline V gene data show CDR1 as SGHAT and CDR2 as FQNNGV. V was pared by 5 bases and J by 2 bases, with 13 bases between. The CDR3 sequence is 14 residues long. As DNA, the CDR3 is TGTGCCAGCAGCACGCGTCTACAAGCCTACGAGCAGTACTTC. This sequence encodes CASSTRLQAYEQYF.

In regard to this clone: One end of the junction varies from germline; a read error may be responsible. The chain combines TRBV5-1 with TRBJ1-4, with a possible D match to TRBD1 (5 bases). The CDR3 has 17 residues. CDR1 is SGHRS, CDR2 YFSETQ, per germline. CDR3 nucleotides: TGCGCCAGCAGTTTGGCGGATTGGACAAAGGCTAATGAAAAACTGTTTTTT. It yields the protein CASSLADWTKANEKLFF.